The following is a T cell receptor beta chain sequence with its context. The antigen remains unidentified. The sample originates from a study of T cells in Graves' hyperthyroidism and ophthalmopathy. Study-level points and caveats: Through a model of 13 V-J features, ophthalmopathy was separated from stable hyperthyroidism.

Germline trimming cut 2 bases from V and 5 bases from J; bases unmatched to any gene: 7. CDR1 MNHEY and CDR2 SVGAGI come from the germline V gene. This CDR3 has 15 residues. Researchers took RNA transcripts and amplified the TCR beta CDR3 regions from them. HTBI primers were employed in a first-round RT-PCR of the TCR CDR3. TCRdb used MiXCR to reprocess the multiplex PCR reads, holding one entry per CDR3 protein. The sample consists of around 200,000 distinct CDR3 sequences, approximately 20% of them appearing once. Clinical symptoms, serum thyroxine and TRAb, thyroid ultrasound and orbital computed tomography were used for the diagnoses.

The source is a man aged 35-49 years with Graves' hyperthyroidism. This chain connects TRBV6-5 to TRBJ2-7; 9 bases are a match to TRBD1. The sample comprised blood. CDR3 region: CASSYGGQGLNEQYF. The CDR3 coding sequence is TGTGCCAGCAGTTACGGGGGACAGGGTTTGAACGAGCAGTACTTC.